This TCR beta chain was captured by sequencing in a study of blood T cell repertoires in COVID-19. Study overall: COVID-19 samples from acute and convalescent phases originated in the United States, Italy and Spain.

Trimming removed 1 base from V and 15 bases from J, with 15 bases in between. CDR3 length: 13 amino acids. From germline, CDR1 is LGHNA and CDR2 YSLEER. A Seattle source enrolled patients during active infection and followed them longitudinally. In the authors' methods: Cell counts per sample came from amplifying reference gene primers. The method was immunoSEQ multiplex PCR; TCRdb's version includes in-frame clones alone and lacks a portion of them. V and J calls and clone size follow that table, whereas D and trimming were derived from the DNA. The sample holds about 340,000 clones, approximately 91% seen once.

Sequencing input: peripheral blood. The sequence came from a woman aged 65 to 85 with COVID-19, enrolled during active disease. The J gene is TRBJ1-4, the V gene TRBV4-3; weak D call: TRBD1 (5 bases). The CDR3 here is CASSQGHGAGLFF. The CDR3 DNA sequence: TGCGCCAGCAGCCAAGGTCATGGGGCAGGATTGTTTTTT.